This T cell receptor beta chain appears in the sequencing data of a study of T-cell memory formation after mild COVID-19. General study results and limits: CD4+ contracting clones lay mainly in CM and EM, CD8+ ones in EMRA. Memory cells collected pre-infection included some clones that later responded, suggesting cross-reactive memory joined.

V lost 1 base, J lost 7 bases, and 2 bases stayed unmatched. The CDR3 spans 13 residues. Germline V gives CDR1 SQVTM, CDR2 ANQGSEA. TCRdb processed the 5' RACE reads anew with MiXCR; each CDR3 protein has one entry. The repertoire holds about 500,000 distinct CDR3 sequences, with roughly 20% as singletons. The table lists this clonotype with a few counts. Its antigen is not known. This TCR was recovered from an adult woman who had mild COVID-19 (a few samples of this study predate the infection). Cell type and time point are not known. The material sequenced was PBMCs or a T cell subset sorted from them (not recorded which). The V and J genes are TRBV29-1 and TRBJ1-5; 9 bases are a match to TRBD1. CDR3 amino acids: CSVEVGQGQPQHF. The CDR3 DNA follows: TGCAGCGTTGAAGTGGGACAGGGACAGCCCCAGCATTTT.